This T cell receptor beta chain originates from a study of tumor and adjacent non-tumor tissue in lung cancer. Study background: Patients were aged roughly 31 to 76, ten or so men and about five women, stage I to III. On average, productive TCRbeta reads reached some 4.2 million per sample.

TCRbeta libraries were built with three rounds of nested PCR, modified from ARM-PCR. In TCRdb, the multiplex PCR reads were re-called with MiXCR into one record per CDR3 protein. The repertoire includes approximately 100,000 distinct CDR3 sequences, over 55% of them detected once, and about 19% sits in the top ten. RNA was extracted from bulk tissue without any cell sorting. Distant lung tissue was collected more than 3 cm away from the tumor edge. This sequence was found in a man in his thirties or forties with non-small cell lung cancer. The sequencing sample was made of distant non-tumor lung tissue.

The CDR3 spells CASSPSVALSGETIYF. As DNA, the CDR3 is TGCGCCAGCAGCCCCTCAGTCGCGCTCTCTGGAGAGACCATATATTTT. This chain connects TRBV4-3 to TRBJ1-3; D ambiguous. The CDR3 loop spans 16 amino acids. The V end was cut by 4 bases, the J end by 10 bases, with 23 bases between. The V gene's germline CDR1 is LGHNA and CDR2 YSLEER.